These T cell receptor beta chains were read from a single sample in a study of CD4 T cells in relation to SARS-CoV-2 and coronaviruses. The method was immunoSEQ multiplex PCR; TCRdb's version includes in-frame clones alone and lacks a portion of them. The sample includes about 36,000 clones, approximately 80% of them seen just once. Antigen specificity for these receptors is unknown. The specimen was naive CD4+ T cells from PBMCs, cultured in vitro. These receptors were taken from an adult with COVID-19. Both conserved end residues are part of each CDR3. The order of the fields is V gene, clone size, D gene, J gene, CDR3 protein, CDR3 DNA. A D gene is named only where the DNA matches it firmly. Clone size, where shown, is once, few, many, or a class for clones that have expanded.

TRBV6-2/TRBV6-3	once	-	TRBJ2-3	CASSRPVGQGTDTQYF	TGTGCCAGCAGTCGCCCCGTGGGACAAGGCACAGATACGCAGTATTTT
TRBV10-3	-	-	TRBJ2-1	CAISESLDHNEQFF	TGTGCCATCAGTGAGTCGTTAGACCACAATGAGCAGTTCTTC
TRBV14	-	-	TRBJ2-5	CASSQERVWDATQYF	TGTGCCAGCAGCCAAGAGAGGGTCTGGGATGCGACCCAGTACTTC
TRBV6-6	-	TRBD1	TRBJ1-1	CASSSPGQGARAFF	TGTGCCAGCAGTTCTCCGGGACAGGGGGCCAGGGCTTTCTTT
TRBV5-1	-	-	TRBJ2-3	CASSLAGTGRTDTQYF	TGCGCCAGCAGCTTGGCGGGGACTGGACGCACAGATACGCAGTATTTT
TRBV18	-	TRBD1	TRBJ2-3	CASSPQGQGARDTQYF	TGTGCCAGCTCACCACAGGGACAGGGGGCGCGGGATACGCAGTATTTT
TRBV19	-	-	TRBJ1-3	CASRVAAGNTIYF	TGTGCCAGTCGGGTAGCAGCTGGAAACACCATATATTTT
TRBV19	few	TRBD2	TRBJ2-1	CASSTLAGSYNEQFF	TGTGCCAGTAGTACCCTAGCGGGGAGCTACAATGAGCAGTTCTTC
TRBV18	-	-	TRBJ1-1	CASSVDSLNTEAFF	TGTGCCAGCTCCGTGGACAGCCTGAACACTGAAGCTTTCTTT
TRBV29-1	-	-	TRBJ2-3	CSEGQADTQYF	TGCAGCGAGGGACAAGCAGATACGCAGTATTTT
TRBV28	-	TRBD2	TRBJ2-5	CASSFRYSAWTREGLETQYF	TGTGCCAGCAGTTTTCGATATTCGGCTTGGACGCGGGAGGGCCTAGAGACCCAGTACTTC
TRBV7-2	-	-	TRBJ1-5	CASSLVSQISNQPQHF	TGTGCCAGCAGCTTAGTTTCCCAGATTAGCAATCAGCCCCAGCATTTT
TRBV19	once	TRBD1	TRBJ1-3	CASSHDRANTIYF	TGTGCCAGTAGCCACGACAGGGCAAACACCATATATTTT
TRBV10-2	-	-	TRBJ2-1	CASRMTAANEQFF	TGCGCCAGCAGAATGACCGCGGCGAATGAGCAGTTCTTC
TRBV18	-	-	TRBJ2-5	CASSPQGGGQETQYF	TGTGCCAGCTCACCCCAGGGAGGGGGCCAAGAGACCCAGTACTTC
TRBV10-3	-	-	TRBJ2-3	CAISTGAGGVSDTQYF	TGTGCCATCAGTACAGGAGCTGGAGGGGTCTCAGATACGCAGTATTTT
TRBV19	-	TRBD1	TRBJ2-3	CASSIRDRGRDTQYF	TGTGCCAGTAGTATAAGGGACAGGGGCCGAGATACGCAGTATTTT
TRBV5-1	few	-	TRBJ2-2	CASSFLGNTGELFF	TGCGCCAGCAGCTTCCTGGGGAACACCGGGGAGCTGTTTTTT
TRBV19	-	-	TRBJ1-1	CASSPRPLRATEAFF	TGTGCCAGTAGTCCGCGGCCCCTCCGGGCCACTGAAGCTTTCTTT
TRBV28	-	-	TRBJ1-5	CASSWGGASNQPQHF	TGTGCCAGCAGTTGGGGAGGGGCGAGCAATCAGCCCCAGCATTTT
TRBV6-5	once	-	TRBJ2-3	CASSKRGILTDTQYF	TGTGCCAGCTCCAAGAGAGGAATTCTCACAGATACGCAGTATTTT
TRBV6-2/TRBV6-3	-	-	TRBJ2-5	CASSHSGEAETQYF	TGTGCCAGCAGTCATTCAGGGGAGGCAGAGACCCAGTACTTC
TRBV7-2	-	TRBD1	TRBJ2-2	CASSFNLGTAGELFF	TGTGCCAGCAGCTTCAACCTGGGGACAGCCGGGGAGCTGTTTTTT
TRBV10-3	-	-	TRBJ1-5	CAISDEGSSNQPQHF	TGTGCCATCAGTGATGAGGGCTCGAGCAATCAGCCCCAGCATTTT
TRBV28	-	TRBD1	TRBJ2-7	CASREQGAEDF	TGTGCCAGCAGAGAACAGGGGGCGGAGGACTTC
TRBV18	-	-	TRBJ2-3	CASSPGLSGAGDTQYF	TGTGCCAGCTCACCGGGGCTATCGGGGGCCGGAGATACGCAGTATTTT
TRBV7-9	once	TRBD1	TRBJ1-2	CASTLKDRGPSGYTF	TGTGCCAGCACCCTCAAGGACAGGGGCCCGAGTGGCTACACCTTC
TRBV11-2	-	TRBD2	TRBJ2-1	CASSLDLGGSSYNEQFF	TGTGCCAGCAGCTTAGATTTAGGCGGGAGCTCCTACAATGAGCAGTTCTTC
TRBV6-4	-	-	TRBJ1-6	CASSDRGNSPLHF	TGTGCCAGCAGTGACAGGGGTAATTCACCCCTCCACTTT
TRBV28	-	TRBD1	TRBJ2-7	CASSFRDRGNVEQYF	TGTGCCAGCAGTTTTCGGGACAGGGGAAATGTCGAGCAGTACTTC
TRBV10-3	-	TRBD1	TRBJ1-5	CAISASMNRDSYQPQHF	TGTGCCATCAGTGCCTCTATGAATCGGGACAGTTATCAGCCCCAGCATTTT
TRBV14	-	-	TRBJ1-6	CASSGSSYNSPLHF	TGTGCCAGCAGCGGGAGCTCCTATAATTCACCCCTCCACTTT
TRBV7-8	-	-	TRBJ2-3	CASSPHSRGTTDTQYF	TGTGCCAGCAGCCCCCACAGCCGGGGGACCACAGATACGCAGTATTTT
TRBV29-1	-	-	TRBJ2-3	CSVGANPMETQYF	TGCAGCGTTGGTGCTAACCCTATGGAGACGCAGTATTTT
TRBV13	-	-	TRBJ1-4	CASSFWMGEKLFF	TGTGCCAGCAGCTTTTGGATGGGAGAAAAACTGTTTTTT
TRBV6-2/TRBV6-3	-	TRBD2	TRBJ2-7	CASSYGPSGRIYEQYF	TGTGCCAGCAGTTACGGCCCGAGCGGGAGAATATACGAGCAGTACTTC
TRBV28	-	-	TRBJ2-2	CASSLAGNTGELFF	TGTGCCAGCAGTTTAGCAGGGAACACCGGGGAGCTGTTTTTT
TRBV6-5	-	-	TRBJ1-5	CASSKGGRDNQPQHF	TGTGCCAGCAGCAAGGGGGGACGGGACAATCAGCCCCAGCATTTT
TRBV6-5	-	TRBD1	TRBJ1-1	CASRTGWWTEAFF	TGTGCCAGCAGGACAGGGTGGTGGACTGAAGCTTTCTTT
TRBV5-8	-	TRBD1	TRBJ1-4	CASSLRTGYDEKLFF	TGTGCCAGCAGCCTGAGGACAGGTTATGATGAAAAACTGTTTTTT
TRBV28	-	-	TRBJ1-1	CATKPGDRRTTEAFF	TGTGCCACCAAACCGGGGGATCGCCGGACAACTGAAGCTTTCTTT
TRBV4-2	once	TRBD2	TRBJ2-7	CASSQEFGLAYEQYF	TGTGCCAGCAGCCAAGAGTTCGGACTAGCTTACGAGCAGTACTTC
TRBV27	-	-	TRBJ2-7	CASRANSKTGNEQYF	TGTGCCAGCAGGGCGAACAGTAAAACGGGCAACGAGCAGTACTTC
TRBV28	-	-	TRBJ2-1	CASSPGGWSSYNEQFF	TGTGCCAGCAGCCCCGGTGGGTGGAGCTCCTACAATGAGCAGTTCTTC
TRBV2	-	-	TRBJ2-1	CASSAVARLGNEQFF	TGTGCCAGCAGTGCGGTGGCCCGTCTGGGGAATGAGCAGTTCTTC
TRBV5-4	-	-	TRBJ2-5	CASSLDAETQYF	TGTGCCAGCAGCTTGGATGCTGAGACCCAGTACTTC